These T cell receptor beta chains were read from a single sample in a study of regulatory T cells in long-lasting Graves disease. One entry per CDR3 protein, called by TCRdb with MiXCR from the multiplex PCR reads. Of some 560,000 distinct CDR3 sequences listed, about 16% are singletons. These data are also associated with another study on T cells in Graves' hyperthyroidism and ophthalmopathy.

Material: peripheral blood mononuclear cells (PBMCs), obtained at new diagnosis, from a patient treated with antithyroid drugs. The receptors derive from a woman aged 40-60 years with Graves disease. Each CDR3 is given with its conserved first and last residue. Each record gives: J gene, V gene, D gene, clone size, CDR3 DNA, CDR3 protein. A D gene is named only where the DNA matches it firmly. A row's size may be missing; if present it is once, few, many or a size class.

>TRBJ1-2|TRBV5-1|.|.
TGCGCCAGCAGCAGGGGGGATGAGGGCGTACGAGGCCCAAGCTATGGCTACACCTTC
CASSRGDEGVRGPSYGYTF
>TRBJ1-1|TRBV29-1|.|many
TGCAGTTTTGGGGGGGGCGCGTACACTGAAGCTTTCTTT
CSFGGGAYTEAFF
>TRBJ2-3|TRBV6-1|.|.
TGTGCCAGCCTACCCAGCGGTACAGATACGCAGTATTTT
CASLPSGTDTQYF
>TRBJ2-3|TRBV18|.|many
TGTGCCAGCTCACCCAGGGGGGCTGGGGATACGCAGTATTTT
CASSPRGAGDTQYF
>TRBJ2-1|TRBV6-1|.|.
TGTGCCAGCAGAGAAGGACTTCAGGTCGGTGAGCAGTTCTTC
CASREGLQVGEQFF
>TRBJ1-6|TRBV12-3/TRBV12-4|.|many
TGTGCCAGCAGTCGACTTACCGGAGCCCCTATAATCTCACCCCTCCACTTT
CASSRLTGAPIISPLHF
>TRBJ2-3|TRBV6-2/TRBV6-3|TRBD1|many
TGTGCCAGCAGTTACCGGACAGGGGTCACAGATACGCAGTATTTT
CASSYRTGVTDTQYF
>TRBJ1-6|TRBV19|TRBD1|.
TGTGCCACTTCCAGGGGGACAGAAAATTCACCCCTCCACTTT
CATSRGTENSPLHF
>TRBJ1-2|TRBV27|.|.
TGTGCCAGCAGTTTACAGGGTTCCCCCTGGACCTTC
CASSLQGSPWTF
>TRBJ1-2|TRBV7-9|.|.
TGTGCCAGCAGCTTAGCAGGTTGGGGCTACACCTTC
CASSLAGWGYTF
>TRBJ2-1|TRBV11-2|.|many
TGTGCCAGCAGCTCTATGGCTAGTCTCGATGAGCAGTTCTTC
CASSSMASLDEQFF
>TRBJ2-2|TRBV7-8|TRBD1|few
TGTGCCAGCAGCTTATGGGGACAGGGCTACACCGGGGAGCTGTTTTTT
CASSLWGQGYTGELFF
>TRBJ1-2|TRBV28|.|many
TGTGCCAGCAGAGCCCCAGGGGATGGCTACACCTTC
CASRAPGDGYTF
>TRBJ2-1|TRBV10-3|.|.
TGTGCCTTAGGGGGACTCTCCTACAATGAGCAGTCCTTC
CALGGLSYNEQSF
>TRBJ2-3|TRBV5-1|TRBD2|.
TGCGCCAGCAGCTTCAGCGGGGGACACACAGATACGCAGTATTTT
CASSFSGGHTDTQYF
>TRBJ2-2|TRBV20-1|.|.
TGCAGTGCTTACATAGCGGCGAACACCGGGGAGCTGTTTTTT
CSAYIAANTGELFF
>TRBJ1-1|TRBV5-4|.|many
TGTGCCAGCAGCTTGGTTGGGATGGGAGTTGAAGCTTTCTTT
CASSLVGMGVEAFF
>TRBJ2-3|TRBV19|.|.
TGTGCCAGTAGCCCCATGACAGATACGCAGTATTTT
CASSPMTDTQYF
>TRBJ2-3|TRBV7-9|TRBD1|many
TGTGCCAGCAGGGAGACAGGGGCAGATACGCAGTATTTT
CASRETGADTQYF
>TRBJ1-6|TRBV6-1|.|.
TGTGCCAGCAGTCCAGATACCCCGGGACTGGGTTCACCCCTCCACTTT
CASSPDTPGLGSPLHF
>TRBJ2-7|TRBV18|.|many
TGTGCCAGCTCACCTCGACAGAGGGACTCCTACGAGCAGTACTTC
CASSPRQRDSYEQYF
>TRBJ2-7|TRBV6-2/TRBV6-3|.|.
TGTGCCAGCAGTTACTCGCTTGGGTCGGGGCAGTACTTC
CASSYSLGSGQYF